The present T cell receptor beta chain was sequenced within a study of blood T cells in healthy people across ages. Combining a sample-barcoded 5' primer with a J-beta primer mix, a second PCR ran for about 7 to 12 cycles. A template-switch adaptor containing 12 random nucleotides labeled each cDNA molecule. TCRdb fed the 5' RACE reads into MiXCR, producing one record per CDR3 protein. This sample has almost 550,000 distinct CDR3 sequences, with 24% found just once. The CDR3 has 11 residues. With 3 bases removed from V and 13 bases from J, the gap between germline ends came to 7 bases. Germline assignment: CDR1 MDHEN and CDR2 SYDVKM. This clonotype was counted between two and nine times. These data also featured in a second study, about T cells of mothers and their children. That study adds: Thymic selection molds TCR recombination output in a comparable way in related and unrelated pairs.

This TCR came from a boy between 10 and 17 years old in good health. The gene calls are TRBV28 and TRBJ1-6; possibly TRBD1 for D (5 bases). Sequencing was carried out using blood. This chain's CDR3 is CASSFGGPLHF. For the CDR3, the DNA is TGTGCCAGCAGTTTTGGGGGTCCCCTCCACTTT.